The 19 T cell receptor beta chains in this list originate from one sample, sequenced in a study of shared clonotypes between healthy human individuals. The method was immunoSEQ multiplex PCR; TCRdb's version includes in-frame clones alone and lacks a portion of them. The table has around 990,000 clones, roughly 80% seen once. Input material: memory CD4+ T cells from PBMCs. The subset was: CD45RA-negative fraction. These receptor sequences come from a man in his late teens or twenties in good health. Some clones in this sample may be carry-over from other donors' samples.

The rearrangement joins TRBV5-1 to TRBJ2-5, with D possibly being TRBD1 (5 bases). V lost 1 base and J 5 bases, leaving 9 bases between the germline ends. This CDR3 spans 13 amino acids. The germline CDR1 and CDR2 sequences are SGHRS and YFSETQ. The DNA for the CDR3 is TGCGCCAGCAGCTTGTCAGGGTCGGAGACCCAGTACTTC. It is translated as CASSLSGSETQYF.

This clone was recorded at least ten times. The sample holds other DNA sequences that translate to the same CDR3. This chain links TRBV28 with TRBJ2-3; no firm D call. There are 13 residues in the CDR3. The germline V and J ends were trimmed by 3 bases and 6 bases, with 10 bases remaining between them. From germline, CDR1 is MDHEN and CDR2 SYDVKM. The CDR3 DNA is TGTGCCAGCAGTTTTGGCGGCCCCGATACGCAGTATTTT. Protein product: CASSFGGPDTQYF.

The chain recombines TRBV28 with TRBJ2-1; possible D gene TRBD1, 6 bases. The CDR3 extends over 16 amino acids. The germline V gene encodes CDR1 MDHEN and CDR2 SYDVKM. Deletions cut 0 bases from V and 3 bases from J, with 12 bases between. CDR3 coding DNA: TGTGCCAGCAGTTTATGGAACAGGGTCGGCTACAATGAGCAGTTCTTC. Its protein is CASSLWNRVGYNEQFF.

In this sample, this clone turned up many times. The chain uses TRBV28 and TRBJ1-5; TRBD1 aligns across 9 bases. V dropped 6 bases and J dropped 0; count of bases not matched to a gene: 9. The germline CDR1 and CDR2 sequences are MDHEN and SYDVKM. The CDR3 totals 17 residues. The CDR3 is CASRNRDRAYSNQPQHF. CDR3 sequence (DNA): TGTGCCAGCAGAAACCGGGACAGGGCTTATAGCAATCAGCCCCAGCATTTT.

This clone was seen once. A much more abundant neighbour one base away suggests this may be a read error. In this CDR3 the conserved last residue, phenylalanine or tryptophan, is missing, so a read error is likely. The rearrangement links TRBV11-1 to TRBJ2-7, with D perhaps being TRBD1 or TRBD2 (5 bases each). Germline V CDR1 and CDR2: SGHAT, FQDESV (reference sequence). The CDR3 spans 13 residues. With 1 base removed from V and 6 bases from J, the gap between germline ends came to 10 bases. CDR3 in amino acids: CASSLGGVSEQYL. In DNA form, the CDR3 reads TGTGCCAGCAGCTTAGGAGGGGTTAGCGAGCAGTACCTC.

To note about this clone: The sample contains more than one DNA sequence encoding this CDR3. The chain recombines TRBV5-1 with TRBJ1-5, with a weak D call TRBD1 (5 bases). V was cut by 0 bases and J by 1 base, with 8 bases left in between. The germline gives CDR1 SGHRS, CDR2 YFSETQ. The CDR3 runs to 15 residues. CDR3 DNA: TGCGCCAGCAGCTTGGACGGACAAAGCAATCAGCCCCAGCATTTT. Protein sequence: CASSLDGQSNQPQHF.

The V gene is TRBV1, the J gene TRBJ2-5. TRBV1 is a listed pseudogene. The CDR3 runs to 18 residues. The chain's CDR3 is CTSRLPGPLLVAQETQYF. The DNA for the CDR3 is TGCACCAGCAGACTACCGGGGCCGCTATTAGTTGCTCAAGAGACCCAGTACTTC.

The chain has TRBV28 and TRBJ2-7, with 7 bases matching TRBD1. The junction had 7 bases not matched to a gene; V was cut back by 3 bases and J by 2 bases. Germline CDR1 is MDHEN and CDR2 is SYDVKM. The CDR3 has 15 amino acids. The CDR3 region has the DNA TGTGCCAGCAGTTTTACCCAGGGGGTGGCCTACGAGCAGTACTTC. This sequence encodes CASSFTQGVAYEQYF.

The CDR3 DNA is TGTGCCACCAGCAGGTCGGGACTTGGCACAGATACGCAGTATTTT. This codes for CATSRSGLGTDTQYF. This chain links TRBV15 with TRBJ2-3; possibly TRBD2 for D (6 bases). In germline, CDR1 is LNHNV, CDR2 YYDKDF (reference sequence). Trimming took off 3 bases at V and 1 base at J, with 11 bases between the two ends. This CDR3 spans 15 amino acids.

This chain links TRBV5-4 with TRBJ2-5; D unresolved. The CDR3 consists of 13 residues. V was shortened by 3 bases and J by 7 bases, with 13 bases between the two germline ends. Germline V gives CDR1 SGHNT, CDR2 YYREEE (reference sequence). The CDR3 here is CASSSDSLGTQYF. CDR3 nucleotide sequence: TGTGCCAGCAGCTCCGACTCCTTGGGGACCCAGTACTTC.

V usage is TRBV2 and J usage is TRBJ1-1, with D perhaps TRBD1 (5 bases). The V end was cut by 2 bases, the J end by 1 base, with 14 bases between. The length of the CDR3 is 16 residues. Germline V gene lookup returns CDR1 SNHLY and CDR2 FYNNEI. The CDR3 loop is CASSEMGGVGNTEAFF. The CDR3 nucleotides read TGTGCCAGCAGTGAAATGGGGGGTGTGGGGAACACTGAAGCTTTCTTT.

This clone was detected once. The CDR3 region is CASSSSEQYF. The CDR3 DNA follows: TGCGCCAGCAGTTCGAGCGAGCAGTACTTC. V gene TRBV23-1 combines with J gene TRBJ2-7; D not certain. TRBV23-1 is an open reading frame, and its role is uncertain. The CDR3 covers 10 residues. V was trimmed by 5 bases and J by 6 bases, leaving 5 bases between them.

This rearrangement joins TRBV30 to TRBJ2-2; 7 nucleotides line up with TRBD2. The J segment lost 3 bases and the V segment lost 2 bases, leaving 6 bases of the junction unmatched. The germline gives CDR1 GTSNPN, CDR2 SVGIG (reference sequence). The CDR3 runs 15 residues. CDR3 DNA sequence: TGTGCCTGGAGTTTCGGGACTACCTACACCGGGGAGCTGTTTTTT. This codes for CAWSFGTTYTGELFF. Using reference TRBV30 and TRBJ2-2 for the parts outside the CDR3, the full variable domain is SQTIHQWPATLVQPVGSPLSLECTVEGTSNPNLYWYRQAAGRGLQLLFYSVGIGQISSEVPQNLSASRPQDRQFILSSKKLLLSDSGFYLCAWSFGTTYTGELFFGEGSRLTVL.

The chain employs TRBV7-9 and TRBJ2-2, with 10 bases that match TRBD2. The germline V gene encodes CDR1 SEHNR and CDR2 FQNEAQ (reference sequence). The J segment lost 1 base and the V segment lost 1 base, leaving 0 bases of the junction unmatched. The CDR3 runs to 16 residues. This CDR3 is CASSLGLAGNTGELFF. The CDR3, as DNA: TGTGCCAGCAGCTTAGGACTAGCGGGGAACACCGGGGAGCTGTTTTTT.

This clone was seen once. J is TRBJ2-3 and V is TRBV7-9; D may be TRBD2 (6 bases). CDR3 size: 16 residues. The V gene lost 7 bases and the J gene lost 0 bases, with 17 bases spanning the gap. The germline gives CDR1 SEHNR, CDR2 FQNEAQ (reference sequence). CDR3 sequence (DNA): TGTGCCAGCATTAAGGAGGGCGGTCTTAGCACAGATACGCAGTATTTT. Residues: CASIKEGGLSTDTQYF.

The rearrangement joins TRBV10-3 to TRBJ2-2, with D unclear. The CDR3 spans 14 residues. V was clipped by 2 bases and J by 0 bases, with 4 bases between them. Germline assignment: CDR1 ENHRY and CDR2 SYGVKD. The DNA for the CDR3 is TGTGCCATCAGTGAGGACGCGAACACCGGGGAGCTGTTTTTT. It codes for CAISEDANTGELFF.

V is TRBV10-1 and J is TRBJ2-3; 11 bases fit TRBD2. The ends lost 8 bases at V and 6 bases at J; junction bases unmatched: 4. This CDR3 is 13 amino acids long. CDR1 WNHNN and CDR2 SYGVQD come from the germline V gene (reference sequence). The CDR3 nucleotides read TGCGCCAGCGGGACTAGCGGTAGGGATACGCAGTATTTT. The encoded protein is CASGTSGRDTQYF.

Note on this clone: Distinct nucleotide sequences in the sample also encode this CDR3. The chain uses TRBV7-3 and TRBJ2-7; D is unresolved. The germline V gene encodes CDR1 SGHTA and CDR2 FQGTGA. Trimming cost V 2 bases and J 0 bases, with 8 bases left between them. The CDR3 has 14 residues. CDR3 sequence reads: CASSLGAGSYEQYF. The CDR3 DNA is TGTGCCAGCAGCTTAGGCGCAGGCTCCTACGAGCAGTACTTC.

Comment on this clone: Being one base from a much bigger clone, this may be a read error. This chain links TRBV2 with TRBJ1-2, with D unresolved. The germline CDR1 and CDR2 sequences are SNHLY and FYNNEI. CDR3 length equals 15 residues. CDR3 loop: CAGSEARGGGYGYTF. The CDR3 bases are TGTGCCGGCAGTGAAGCGCGTGGAGGCGGGTATGGCTACACCTTC.